This TCR beta chain was obtained from a study of T cell changes during pregnancy in multiple sclerosis. This CDR3 region has 14 residues. V lost 3 bases and J lost 5; bases outside the gene matches: 7. CDR1 and CDR2 (germline): GTSNPN, SVGIG (reference sequence). The protocol was immunoSEQ multiplex PCR, while the TCRdb copy is restricted to in-frame clones and leaves out a portion. Of some 55,000 clones in the sample, more than 75% were seen once. Material: peripheral blood from another person, used as feeder cells. The TCR comes from a human donor whose cells served as feeder cells for cultures in a pregnancy study. V usage is TRBV30 and J usage is TRBJ1-5; 7 nucleotides align to TRBD1. As DNA, the CDR3 is TGTGCCTGGAGCCGGGACAGCCAGGATCAGCCCCAGCATTTT. This translates into CAWSRDSQDQPQHF.